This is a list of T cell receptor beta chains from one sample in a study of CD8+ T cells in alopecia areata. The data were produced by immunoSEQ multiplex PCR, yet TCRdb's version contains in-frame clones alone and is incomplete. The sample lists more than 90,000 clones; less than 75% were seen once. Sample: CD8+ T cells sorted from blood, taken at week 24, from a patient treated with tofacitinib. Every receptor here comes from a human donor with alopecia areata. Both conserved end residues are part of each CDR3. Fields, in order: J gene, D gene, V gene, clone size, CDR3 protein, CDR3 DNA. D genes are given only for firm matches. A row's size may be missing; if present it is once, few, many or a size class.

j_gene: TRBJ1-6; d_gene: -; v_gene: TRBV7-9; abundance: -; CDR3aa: CASSLEGGRSSSYNSPLHF; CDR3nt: TGTGCCAGCAGCTTAGAAGGTGGCAGGAGCAGCTCCTATAATTCACCCCTCCACTTT
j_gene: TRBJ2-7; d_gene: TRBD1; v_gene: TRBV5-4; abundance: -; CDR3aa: CASSPGQGSYEQYF; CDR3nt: TGTGCCAGCAGCCCGGGACAGGGGAGCTACGAGCAGTACTTC
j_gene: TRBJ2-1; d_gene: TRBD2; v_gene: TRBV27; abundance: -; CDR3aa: CASSLSAGGLYNEQFF; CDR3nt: TGTGCCAGCAGTTTATCTGCGGGGGGCCTTTACAATGAGCAGTTCTTC
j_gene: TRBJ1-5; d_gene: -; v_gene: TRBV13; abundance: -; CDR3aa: CASSLGADNQPQHF; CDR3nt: TGTGCCAGCAGCTTAGGGGCAGACAATCAGCCCCAGCATTTT
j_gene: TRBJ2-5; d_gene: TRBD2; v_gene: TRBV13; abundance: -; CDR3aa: CASSLTAGEVTQYF; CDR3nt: TGTGCCAGCAGCCTAACAGCGGGGGAGGTAACCCAGTACTTC
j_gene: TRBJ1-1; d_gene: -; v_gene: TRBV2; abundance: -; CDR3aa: CASSEASAHFRGGGTEAFF; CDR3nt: TGTGCCAGCAGTGAAGCAAGCGCTCATTTTCGGGGCGGTGGTACTGAAGCTTTCTTT
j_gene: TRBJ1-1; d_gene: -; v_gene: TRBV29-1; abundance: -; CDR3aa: CSVDRETHEAFF; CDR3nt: TGCAGCGTTGACAGGGAGACTCATGAAGCTTTCTTT
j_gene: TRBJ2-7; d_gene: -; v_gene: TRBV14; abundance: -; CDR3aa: CASSPKSLHPAGTYEQYF; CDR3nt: TGTGCCAGCAGCCCAAAATCTTTACACCCGGCGGGAACCTACGAGCAGTACTTC
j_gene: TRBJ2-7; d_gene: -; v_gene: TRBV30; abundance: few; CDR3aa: CAWMDGAYEQYF; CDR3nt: TGTGCCTGGATGGACGGCGCCTACGAGCAGTACTTC
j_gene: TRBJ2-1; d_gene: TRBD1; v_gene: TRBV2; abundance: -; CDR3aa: CASLDRHDHEQFF; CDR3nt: TGTGCCAGCCTGGACAGGCATGATCATGAGCAGTTCTTC
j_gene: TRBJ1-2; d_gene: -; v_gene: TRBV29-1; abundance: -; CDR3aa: CSVEVEVPYGYTF; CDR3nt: TGCAGCGTTGAAGTGGAGGTGCCCTATGGCTACACCTTC
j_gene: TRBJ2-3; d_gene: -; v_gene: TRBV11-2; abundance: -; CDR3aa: CASSLDLGTVRDTQYF; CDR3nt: TGTGCCAGCAGCTTAGATTTGGGGACCGTGAGAGATACGCAGTATTTT
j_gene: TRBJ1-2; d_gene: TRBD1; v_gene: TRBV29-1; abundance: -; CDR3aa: CSVGTGDGYTF; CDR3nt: TGCAGCGTTGGGACAGGGGATGGCTACACCTTC
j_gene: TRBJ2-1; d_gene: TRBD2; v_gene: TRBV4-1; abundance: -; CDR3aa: CASSLLTSGGATYNEQFF; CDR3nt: TGCGCCAGCAGCCTTCTGACTAGCGGGGGGGCAACCTACAATGAGCAGTTCTTC
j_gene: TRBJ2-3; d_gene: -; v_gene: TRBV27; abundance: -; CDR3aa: CASSLIGGYLSPDTQYF; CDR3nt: TGTGCCAGCAGTTTAATCGGCGGGTACTTGTCGCCAGATACGCAGTATTTT
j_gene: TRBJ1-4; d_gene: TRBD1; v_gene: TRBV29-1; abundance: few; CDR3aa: CSVDRGGGFLFF; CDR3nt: TGCAGCGTCGACAGGGGCGGGGGATTTCTGTTTTTT
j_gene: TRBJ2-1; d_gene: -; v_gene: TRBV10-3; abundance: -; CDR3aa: CAISESDMGVWDEQFF; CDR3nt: TGTGCCATCAGTGAGTCGGATATGGGCGTTTGGGATGAGCAGTTCTTC
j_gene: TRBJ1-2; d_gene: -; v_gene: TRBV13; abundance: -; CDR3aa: CASSLLGALYGYTF; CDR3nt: TGTGCCAGCAGCTTATTAGGGGCCCTCTATGGCTACACCTTC
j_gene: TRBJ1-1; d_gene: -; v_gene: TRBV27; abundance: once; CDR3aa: CASSSDSLEAFF; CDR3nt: TGTGCCAGCAGTTCTGACAGTTTAGAAGCTTTCTTT
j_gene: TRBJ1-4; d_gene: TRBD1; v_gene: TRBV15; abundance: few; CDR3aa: CATSSPGQGLFEKLFF; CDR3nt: TGTGCCACCAGCAGCCCGGGACAGGGATTGTTTGAAAAACTGTTTTTT
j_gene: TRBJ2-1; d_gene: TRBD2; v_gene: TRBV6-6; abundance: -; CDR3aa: CASSLGSGEGYNEQFF; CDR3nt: TGTGCCAGCAGCCTGGGTAGCGGGGAGGGCTACAATGAGCAGTTCTTC
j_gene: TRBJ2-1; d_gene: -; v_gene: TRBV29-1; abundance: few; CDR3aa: CSVEGNEQFF; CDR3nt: TGCAGCGTTGAGGGCAATGAGCAGTTCTTC
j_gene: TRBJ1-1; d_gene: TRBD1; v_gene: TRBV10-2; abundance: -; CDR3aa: CASSDLTGGNTEAFF; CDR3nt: TGCGCCAGCAGTGATCTGACAGGGGGGAATACTGAAGCTTTCTTT
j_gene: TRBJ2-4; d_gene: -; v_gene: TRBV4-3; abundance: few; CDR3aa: CASSQEGNEVKNIQYF; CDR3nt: TGCGCCAGCAGCCAAGAGGGGAATGAAGTCAAAAACATTCAGTACTTC
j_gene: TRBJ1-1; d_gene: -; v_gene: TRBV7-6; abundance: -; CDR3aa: CASSLGEGNTEAFF; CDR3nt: TGTGCCAGCAGCTTAGGGGAGGGGAACACTGAAGCTTTCTTT
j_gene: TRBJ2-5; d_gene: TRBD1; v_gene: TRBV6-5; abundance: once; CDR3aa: CASSYLTGGEEETQYF; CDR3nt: TGTGCCAGCAGTTACCTCACAGGGGGAGAGGAAGAGACCCAGTACTTC
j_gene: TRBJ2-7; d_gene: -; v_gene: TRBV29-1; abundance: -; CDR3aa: CSVAGYRYEQYF; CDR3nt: TGCAGCGTTGCGGGGTACCGTTACGAGCAGTACTTC
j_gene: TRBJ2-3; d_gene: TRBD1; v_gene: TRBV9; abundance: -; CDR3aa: CASSGFKGAGTDTQYF; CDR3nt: TGTGCCAGCAGCGGGTTCAAGGGGGCGGGCACAGATACGCAGTATTTT
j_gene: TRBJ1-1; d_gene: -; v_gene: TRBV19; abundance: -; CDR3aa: CASSIGLVWTEAFF; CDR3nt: TGTGCCAGTAGTATAGGCTTGGTCTGGACTGAAGCTTTCTTT
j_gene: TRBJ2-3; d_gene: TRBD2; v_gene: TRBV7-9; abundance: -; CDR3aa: CASSRGLVHTDTQYF; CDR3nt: TGTGCCAGCAGCCGCGGACTAGTGCACACAGATACGCAGTATTTT
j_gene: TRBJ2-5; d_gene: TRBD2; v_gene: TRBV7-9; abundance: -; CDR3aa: CASSSLAGGRSETQYF; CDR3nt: TGTGCCAGCAGCTCCCTAGCGGGGGGGCGGTCTGAGACCCAGTACTTC
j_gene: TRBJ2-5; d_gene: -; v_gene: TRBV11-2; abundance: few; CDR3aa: CASSRDPGPGETQYF; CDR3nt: TGTGCCAGCAGCCGTGACCCGGGACCAGGGGAGACCCAGTACTTC
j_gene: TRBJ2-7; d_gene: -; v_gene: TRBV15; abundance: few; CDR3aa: CATSQTNTAAYEQYF; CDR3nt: TGTGCCACCAGCCAAACCAACACAGCTGCCTACGAGCAGTACTTC
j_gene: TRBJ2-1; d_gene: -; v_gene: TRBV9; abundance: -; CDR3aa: CASMRGGSNEQFF; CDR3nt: TGTGCCAGCATGCGCGGAGGGTCCAATGAGCAGTTCTTC
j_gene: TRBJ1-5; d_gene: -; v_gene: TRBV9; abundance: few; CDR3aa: CASSVGSNQPQHF; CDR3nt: TGTGCCAGCAGCGTAGGTAGCAATCAGCCCCAGCATTTT
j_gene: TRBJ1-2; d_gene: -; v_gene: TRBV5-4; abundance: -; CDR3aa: CASSPRGGYGYTF; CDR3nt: TGTGCCAGCAGCCCTCGGGGTGGCTATGGCTACACCTTC
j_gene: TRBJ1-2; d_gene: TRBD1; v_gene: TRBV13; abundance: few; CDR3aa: CASSSAGQGVYGYTF; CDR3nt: TGTGCCAGCAGCTCCGCAGGACAGGGAGTCTATGGCTACACCTTC
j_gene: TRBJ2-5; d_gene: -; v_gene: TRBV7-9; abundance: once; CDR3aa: CASGPEMETQYF; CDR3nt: TGTGCCAGTGGACCCGAAATGGAGACCCAGTACTTC
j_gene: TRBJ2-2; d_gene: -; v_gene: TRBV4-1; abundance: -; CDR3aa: CASSQESSPGSGELFF; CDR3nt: TGCGCCAGCAGCCAAGAATCGTCCCCGGGGTCCGGGGAGCTGTTTTTT
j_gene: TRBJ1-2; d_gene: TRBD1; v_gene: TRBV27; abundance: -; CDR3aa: CATIGGQGVENYGYTF; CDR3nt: TGTGCCACCATAGGTGGCCAGGGGGTTGAAAACTATGGCTACACCTTC
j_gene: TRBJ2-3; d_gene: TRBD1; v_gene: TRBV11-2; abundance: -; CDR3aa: CASSPWTGPHSTDTQYF; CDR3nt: TGTGCCAGCAGCCCCTGGACAGGGCCTCATAGCACAGATACGCAGTATTTT
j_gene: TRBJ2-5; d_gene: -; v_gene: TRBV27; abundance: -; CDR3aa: CASSTGYGTQYF; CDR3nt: TGTGCCAGCAGCACGGGGTATGGGACCCAGTACTTC
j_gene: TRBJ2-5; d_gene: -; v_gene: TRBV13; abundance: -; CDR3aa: CASSPVLGGTQYF; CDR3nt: TGTGCCAGCAGTCCCGTCCTCGGTGGGACCCAGTACTTC
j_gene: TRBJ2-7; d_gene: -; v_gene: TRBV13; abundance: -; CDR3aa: CASSKEGTPYEQYF; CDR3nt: TGTGCCAGCAGCAAAGAGGGGACGCCCTACGAGCAGTACTTC
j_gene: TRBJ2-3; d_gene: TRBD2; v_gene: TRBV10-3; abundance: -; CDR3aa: CAISEAGTTDTQYF; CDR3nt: TGTGCCATCAGTGAAGCGGGGACCACAGATACGCAGTATTTT
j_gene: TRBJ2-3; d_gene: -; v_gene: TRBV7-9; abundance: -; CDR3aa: CASSDRDRYANTQYF; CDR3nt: TGTGCCAGCAGCGACCGGGATCGGTACGCCAATACGCAGTATTTT
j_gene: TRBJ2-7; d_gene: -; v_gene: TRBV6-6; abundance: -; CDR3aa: CASSYGGDSSYEQYF; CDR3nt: TGTGCCAGCAGTTACGGCGGGGACAGCTCCTACGAGCAGTACTTC